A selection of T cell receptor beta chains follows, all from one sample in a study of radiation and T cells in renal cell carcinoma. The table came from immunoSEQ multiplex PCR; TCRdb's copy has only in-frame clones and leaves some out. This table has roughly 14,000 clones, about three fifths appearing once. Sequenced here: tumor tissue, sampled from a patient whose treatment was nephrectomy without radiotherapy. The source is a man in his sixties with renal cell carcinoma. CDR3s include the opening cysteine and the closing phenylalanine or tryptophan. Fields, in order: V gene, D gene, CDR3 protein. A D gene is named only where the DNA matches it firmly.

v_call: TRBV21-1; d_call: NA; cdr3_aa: CARLSVLPEGLGNQPQHF
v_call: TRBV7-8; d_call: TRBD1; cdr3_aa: CASSQGQHQETQYF
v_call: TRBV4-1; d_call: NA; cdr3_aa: CASSQGEGQNEKLFF
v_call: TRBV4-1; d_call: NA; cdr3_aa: CASSQDAGASYNEQFF
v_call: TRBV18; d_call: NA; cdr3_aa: CASSPRVSYEQYF
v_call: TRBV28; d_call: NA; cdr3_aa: CAISGGQGPYGYTF
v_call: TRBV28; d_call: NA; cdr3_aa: CASSPTPRRNGYTF
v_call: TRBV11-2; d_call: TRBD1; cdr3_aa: CASSLDRVEAFF
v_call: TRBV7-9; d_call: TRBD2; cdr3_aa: CASSSLAGRLGETQYF
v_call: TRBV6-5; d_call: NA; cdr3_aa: CASRKPGLNTGELFF
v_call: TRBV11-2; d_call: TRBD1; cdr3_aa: CASSLIGGEETQYF
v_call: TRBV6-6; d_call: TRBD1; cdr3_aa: CASSPGQGHEKLFF
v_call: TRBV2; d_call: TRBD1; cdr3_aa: CASRTGGGYEQYF
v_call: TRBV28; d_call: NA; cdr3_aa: CASSFYSPPGAFF
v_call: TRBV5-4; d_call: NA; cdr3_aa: CASSQDPDIGGNEKLFF
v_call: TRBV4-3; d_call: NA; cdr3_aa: CASSQDGADTQYF
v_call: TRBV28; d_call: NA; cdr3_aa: CASSLDYTGRRESGYTF
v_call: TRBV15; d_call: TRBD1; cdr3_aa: CATSGTPGQDYEQYF
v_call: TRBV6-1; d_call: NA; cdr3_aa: CASSPQAAKNIQYF
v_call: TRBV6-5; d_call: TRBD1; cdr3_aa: CASSPLQGYEQYF
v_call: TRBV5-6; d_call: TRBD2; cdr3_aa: CASSSLKISTLAGDTQYF